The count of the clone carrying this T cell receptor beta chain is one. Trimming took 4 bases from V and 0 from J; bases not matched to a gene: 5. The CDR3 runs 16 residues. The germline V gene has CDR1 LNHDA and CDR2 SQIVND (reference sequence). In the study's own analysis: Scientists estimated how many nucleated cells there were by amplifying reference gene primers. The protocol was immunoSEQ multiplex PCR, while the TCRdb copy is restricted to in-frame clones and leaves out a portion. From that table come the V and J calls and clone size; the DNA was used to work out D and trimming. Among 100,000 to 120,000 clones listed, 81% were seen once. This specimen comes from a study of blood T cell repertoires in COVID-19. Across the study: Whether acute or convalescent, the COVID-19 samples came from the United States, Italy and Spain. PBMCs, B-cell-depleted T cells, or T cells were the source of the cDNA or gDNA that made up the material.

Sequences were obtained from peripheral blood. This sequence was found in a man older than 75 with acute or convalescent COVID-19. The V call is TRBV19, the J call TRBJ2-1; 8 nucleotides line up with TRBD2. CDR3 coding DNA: TGTGCCAGTAGTAGAATAGCGGGGTCCTCCTACAATGAGCAGTTCTTC. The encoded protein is CASSRIAGSSYNEQFF.